This T cell receptor beta chain is drawn from a study of T cell changes during pregnancy in multiple sclerosis. Between the trimmed V and J ends, which lost 7 bases and 7 bases, there was a span of 13 bases. The CDR3 contains 12 residues. CDR1 and CDR2 (germline): SNHLY, FYNNEI. Sequenced by immunoSEQ multiplex PCR; TCRdb stores in-frame clones only, minus some. The sample has tens of thousands of clones; over 75% are singletons. The receptor was isolated from a female donor with multiple sclerosis, enrolled in a pregnancy study. The source material was CD8+ T cells from peripheral blood mononuclear cells, sampled before pregnancy. The chain has TRBV2 and TRBJ1-1; weak D call: TRBD1 (5 bases). The CDR3, as DNA: TGTGCCAGCACAGCGGGGGACCATGAAGCTTTCTTT. Its protein product is CASTAGDHEAFF.